The 10 T cell receptor beta chains listed next were all sequenced from one sample in a study of T-cell reconstitution after alpha-beta-depleted transplantation in children. TCRbeta library construction was performed incorporating unique molecular identifiers. TCRdb reanalysed the PCR reads using MiXCR and keeps one entry per CDR3 protein. Here the sample spans about 590,000 distinct CDR3 sequences, over 10% being singletons. This specimen consisted of PBMCs, mostly from graft donor cells, obtained 360 days after TCRalphabeta/CD19-depleted stem cell transplant. The receptor source for this set is a male patient between 10 and 17 years old who had a stem cell transplant for acute myeloid leukemia, so the T cells may come from the graft donor.

The J gene is TRBJ1-5, the V gene TRBV27, with a weak D call TRBD1 (5 bases). Germline-derived CDR1 and CDR2 are MNHEY and SMNVEV (reference sequence). The V end lost 3 bases, the J end lost 3 bases, and 18 bases lay between the germline ends. The CDR3 is made up of 17 amino acids. The CDR3 sequence is CASSFRDSGSVNQPQHF. DNA for the CDR3: TGTGCCAGCAGTTTCCGAGACAGTGGGTCGGTCAATCAGCCCCAGCATTTT.

This chain uses TRBV20-1 with TRBJ1-2; 7 nucleotides match TRBD1. Germline CDR1 and CDR2: DFQATT and SNEGSKA (reference sequence). Trimming removed 1 base from V and 0 bases from J; junction bases left unmatched: 11. The CDR3 runs 17 residues. Written as DNA, the CDR3 is TGCAGTGCTAGAGTCCCTGACAGGGTCGAACCTAACTATGGCTACACCTTC. This codes for CSARVPDRVEPNYGYTF.

This clonotype has ten or more counts. The chain uses TRBV5-1 and TRBJ1-1; 11 bases align to TRBD1. This CDR3 has 17 amino acids. The germline V gene encodes CDR1 SGHRS and CDR2 YFSETQ. J lost 4 bases, V lost 0 bases, and 8 bases had no gene match. In DNA, the CDR3 is TGCGCCAGCAGCTTGGCCCTGGGACAGGGGGAATCCACTGAAGCTTTCTTT. Protein product: CASSLALGQGESTEAFF.

V gene TRBV20-1 combines with J gene TRBJ2-1, with D perhaps given as TRBD1 or TRBD2 (5 bases each). This CDR3 comprises 15 residues. Germline V lookup: CDR1 DFQATT, CDR2 SNEGSKA (reference sequence). The ends were cut back, 0 bases at V and 8 bases at J, with 17 bases in the middle. CDR3 region: CSARDRRGVGHEQFF. CDR3 DNA: TGCAGTGCTAGAGATCGGAGAGGGGTCGGCCATGAGCAGTTCTTC.

This clonotype was detected ten times or more. V usage is TRBV20-1 and J usage is TRBJ2-1, with 8 bases that match TRBD2. The CDR3 has 14 residues. The V segment lost 0 bases and the J segment 5 bases; nucleotides outside the gene matches: 3. Per the germline V gene, CDR1 is DFQATT and CDR2 is SNEGSKA (reference sequence). Here the CDR3 DNA reads TGCAGTGCTAGAGAGAGTAGCGGGAACAATGAGCAGTTCTTC. It specifies CSARESSGNNEQFF.

Notes on this clonotype: Being one base from a much bigger clone, this may be a read error. The chain couples TRBV9 to TRBJ1-2; 10 nucleotides line up with TRBD1. Germline CDR1 SGDLS, CDR2 YYNGEE. The length of the CDR3 is 17 residues. This CDR3 is CAISVESTGGIGYGYTF. CDR3 nucleotide sequence: TGTGCCATCAGCGTAGAATCGACAGGGGGCATAGGCTATGGCTACACCTTC.

The genes are TRBV6-5 and TRBJ2-5, with D tentatively TRBD2 (6 bases). The length of the CDR3 is 15 residues. The V gene lost 1 base and the J gene lost 2 bases, with 11 bases spanning the gap. Germline V gives CDR1 MNHEY, CDR2 SVGAGI. The CDR3 bases are TGTGCCAGCAGTTACTGGGCGGGAAGGCAAGAGACCCAGTACTTC. Protein: CASSYWAGRQETQYF.

This sequence joins TRBV29-1 and TRBJ2-5; D remains unclear. V gave up 3 bases and J gave up 1 base, with 9 bases separating them. This CDR3 has 13 amino acids. The V gene's germline CDR1 is SQVTM and CDR2 ANQGSEA. CDR3 loop: CSVEGRVQETQYF. CDR3 in DNA: TGCAGCGTTGAGGGTCGGGTCCAAGAGACCCAGTACTTC.

This clonotype was seen a handful of times. The CDR3 DNA is TGTGCCAGCAGTGCTTCGGTACCCGGGGAAGATGGCTACACCTTC. Encoded protein: CASSASVPGEDGYTF. This chain connects TRBV6-1 to TRBJ1-2; no definite D call. Trimming took off 4 bases at V and 6 bases at J, with 18 bases between the two ends. Germline V gives CDR1 MNHNS, CDR2 SASEGT. The CDR3 loop spans 15 amino acids.

This clonotype was observed a few times. V gene TRBV9 combines with J gene TRBJ2-1, with 14 bases aligning to TRBD2. Germline CDR1 and CDR2: SGDLS and YYNGEE. Unmatched junction bases numbered 14, after V lost 3 bases and J lost 0 bases. This CDR3 comprises 21 residues. For the CDR3, the DNA is TGTGCCAGCAGCGCAAGATCGACTAGCGGGAGGGCCCAAAGCTCCTACAATGAGCAGTTCTTC. Translating it yields CASSARSTSGRAQSSYNEQFF.